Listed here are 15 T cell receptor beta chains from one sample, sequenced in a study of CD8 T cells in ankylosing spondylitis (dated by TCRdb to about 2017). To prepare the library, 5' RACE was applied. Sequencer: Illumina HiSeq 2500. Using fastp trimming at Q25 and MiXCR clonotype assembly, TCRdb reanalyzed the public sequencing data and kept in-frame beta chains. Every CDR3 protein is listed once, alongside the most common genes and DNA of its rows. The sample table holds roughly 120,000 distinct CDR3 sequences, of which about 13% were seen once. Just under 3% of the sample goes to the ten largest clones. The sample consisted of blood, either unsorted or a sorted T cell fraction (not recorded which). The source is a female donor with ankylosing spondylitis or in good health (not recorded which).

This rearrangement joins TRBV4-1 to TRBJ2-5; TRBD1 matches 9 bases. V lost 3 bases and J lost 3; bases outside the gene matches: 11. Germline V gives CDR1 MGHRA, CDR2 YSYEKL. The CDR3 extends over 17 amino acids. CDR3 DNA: TGCGCCAGCAGCCAGGTACAGGGGGCTCGGAATAAAGAGACCCAGTACTTC. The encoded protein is CASSQVQGARNKETQYF.

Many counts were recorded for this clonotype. DNA for the CDR3: TGCGCCAGCAGCTTGGGGGGGATTTACAATGAGCAGTTCTTC. Its translation is CASSLGGIYNEQFF. The chain carries TRBV5-1 and TRBJ2-1, with D perhaps TRBD1 or TRBD2 (5 bases each). Germline CDR1 SGHRS, CDR2 YFSETQ. This CDR3 is 14 amino acids long. The V end was cut by 0 bases, the J end by 4 bases, with 8 bases between.

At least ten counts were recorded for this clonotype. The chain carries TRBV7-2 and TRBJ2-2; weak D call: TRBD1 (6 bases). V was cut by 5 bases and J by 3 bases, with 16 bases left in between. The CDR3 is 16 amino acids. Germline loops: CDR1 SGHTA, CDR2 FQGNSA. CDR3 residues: CASSPNRVRDTGELFF. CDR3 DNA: TGTGCCAGCAGCCCAAACAGGGTTCGGGACACCGGGGAGCTGTTTTTT.

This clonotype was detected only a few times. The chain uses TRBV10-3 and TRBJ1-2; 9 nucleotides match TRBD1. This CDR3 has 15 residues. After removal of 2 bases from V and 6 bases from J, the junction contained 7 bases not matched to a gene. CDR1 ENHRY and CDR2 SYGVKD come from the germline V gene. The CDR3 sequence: CAISEQQGASNGYTF. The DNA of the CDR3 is TGTGCCATCAGTGAGCAACAGGGGGCTAGTAATGGCTACACCTTC.

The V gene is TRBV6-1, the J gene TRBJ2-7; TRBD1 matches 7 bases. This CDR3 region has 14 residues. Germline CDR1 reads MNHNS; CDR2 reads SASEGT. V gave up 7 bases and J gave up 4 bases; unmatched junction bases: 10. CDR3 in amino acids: CASKRADRLYEQYF. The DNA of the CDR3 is TGTGCCAGCAAGAGGGCGGACAGGTTATACGAGCAGTACTTC.

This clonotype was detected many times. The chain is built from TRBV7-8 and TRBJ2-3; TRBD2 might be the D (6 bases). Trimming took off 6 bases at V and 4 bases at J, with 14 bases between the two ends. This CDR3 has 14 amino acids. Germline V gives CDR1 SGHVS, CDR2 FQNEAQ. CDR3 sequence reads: CASSRDSLADTQYF. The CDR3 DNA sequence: TGTGCCAGCAGTCGGGACTCGCTCGCAGATACGCAGTATTTT.

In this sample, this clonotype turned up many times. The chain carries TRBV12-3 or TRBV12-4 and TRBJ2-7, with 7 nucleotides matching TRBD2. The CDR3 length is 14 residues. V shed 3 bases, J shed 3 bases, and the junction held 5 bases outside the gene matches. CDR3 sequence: CASSLGGVGYEQYF. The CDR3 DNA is TGTGCCAGCAGTTTGGGGGGGGTCGGCTACGAGCAGTACTTC.

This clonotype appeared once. CDR3: CASSQDRLSYEQYF. Written as DNA, the CDR3 is TGCGCCAGCAGCCAGGACAGACTCTCCTACGAGCAGTACTTC. The chain couples TRBV4-1 to TRBJ2-7; weak D call: TRBD1 (6 bases). CDR1 MGHRA and CDR2 YSYEKL come from the germline V gene. The CDR3 runs to 14 residues. Between the trimmed V and J ends, which lost 3 bases and 0 bases, there was a span of 9 bases.

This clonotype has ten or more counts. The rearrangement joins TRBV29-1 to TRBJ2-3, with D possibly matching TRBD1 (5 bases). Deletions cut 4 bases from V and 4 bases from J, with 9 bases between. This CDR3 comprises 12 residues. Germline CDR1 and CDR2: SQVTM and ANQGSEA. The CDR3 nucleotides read TGCAGCGTTGGGGAAGGGGCAGATACGCAGTATTTT. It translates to CSVGEGADTQYF.

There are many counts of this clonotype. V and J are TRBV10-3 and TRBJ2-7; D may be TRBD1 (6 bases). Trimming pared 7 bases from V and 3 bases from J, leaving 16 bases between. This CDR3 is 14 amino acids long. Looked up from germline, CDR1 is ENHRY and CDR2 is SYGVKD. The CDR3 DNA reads TGTGCCATCAATAACGGGACAAAGAGCTACGAGCAGTACTTC. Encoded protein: CAINNGTKSYEQYF.

Here the CDR3 reads CSVVRRGDYNEQFF. For the CDR3, the DNA is TGCAGCGTTGTACGTCGGGGGGACTACAATGAGCAGTTCTTC. The V call is TRBV29-1, the J call TRBJ2-1, with TRBD2 matching 7 bases. This CDR3 is built from 14 residues. With V trimmed by 4 bases and J by 3 bases, 6 bases remained unmatched. The germline V gene encodes CDR1 SQVTM and CDR2 ANQGSEA.

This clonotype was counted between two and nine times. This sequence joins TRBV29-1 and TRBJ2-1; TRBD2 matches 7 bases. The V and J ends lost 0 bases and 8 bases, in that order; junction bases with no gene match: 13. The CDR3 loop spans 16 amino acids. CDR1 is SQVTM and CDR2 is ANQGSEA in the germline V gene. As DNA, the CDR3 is TGCAGCGTTGAAGATCGGTTGGAAGGGAGGGGTGATGAGCAGTTCTTC. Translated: CSVEDRLEGRGDEQFF.

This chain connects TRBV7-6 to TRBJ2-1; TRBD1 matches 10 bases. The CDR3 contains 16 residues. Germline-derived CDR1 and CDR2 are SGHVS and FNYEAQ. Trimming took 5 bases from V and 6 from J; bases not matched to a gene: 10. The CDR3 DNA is TGTGCCAGCAGCCCGGGACAGGGGATCGGGGCCAATGAGCAGTTCTTC. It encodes CASSPGQGIGANEQFF.

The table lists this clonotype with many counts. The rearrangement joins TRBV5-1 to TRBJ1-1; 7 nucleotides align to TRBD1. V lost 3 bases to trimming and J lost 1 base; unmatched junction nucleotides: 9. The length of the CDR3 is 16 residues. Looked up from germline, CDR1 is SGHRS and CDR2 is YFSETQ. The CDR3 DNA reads TGCGCCAGCAGCTGGACAGGTACTACCCAGAACACTGAAGCTTTCTTT. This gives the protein CASSWTGTTQNTEAFF.

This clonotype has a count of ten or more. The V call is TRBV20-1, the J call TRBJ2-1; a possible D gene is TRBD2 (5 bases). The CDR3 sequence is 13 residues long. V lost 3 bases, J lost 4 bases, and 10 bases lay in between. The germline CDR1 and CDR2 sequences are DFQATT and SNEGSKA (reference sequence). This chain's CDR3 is CSARGSGYNEQFF. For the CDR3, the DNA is TGCAGTGCTAGGGGCAGCGGTTACAATGAGCAGTTCTTC.